Listed here are 14 T cell receptor beta chains from one sample, sequenced in a study of cytomegalovirus exposure and HLA in healthy donors. PCR involved 60 Vbeta and 13 Jbeta primers. Assay: immunoSEQ multiplex PCR; the TCRdb copy retains only in-frame clones and omits some. This repertoire includes approximately 150,000 clones. Specimen: PBMCs. Receptors originate from a woman between 18 and 30 years old in good health and CMV-seronegative.

J is TRBJ2-4 and V is TRBV18; 7 nucleotides match TRBD1. CDR3 size: 15 residues. Trimming removed 6 bases from V and 6 bases from J; junction bases left unmatched: 11. Germline loops: CDR1 KGHSH, CDR2 LQKENI. The CDR3 spells CASSTTQGPVNIQYF. The CDR3, as DNA: TGTGCCAGCTCGACCACACAGGGGCCCGTAAACATTCAGTACTTC. Based on the CDR3 plus reference TRBV18 and TRBJ2-4, the full variable domain is NAGVMQNPRHLVRRRGQEARLRCSPMKGHSHVYWYRQLPEEGLKFMVYLQKENIIDESGMPKERFSAEFPKEGPSILRIQQVVRGDSAAYFCASSTTQGPVNIQYFGAGTRLSVL.

The rearrangement joins TRBV28 to TRBJ1-4, with TRBD1 identical over 8 bases. CDR1 is MDHEN and CDR2 is SYDVKM in the germline V gene. The CDR3 loop spans 17 amino acids. V shed 6 bases, J shed 8 bases, and the junction held 17 bases outside the gene matches. CDR3 nucleotide sequence: TGTGCCAGCAGCGGTGGACAGGGATTAAGTGGGTCGGAAAAACTGTTTTTT. Translated, it gives CASSGGQGLSGSEKLFF.

The chain carries TRBV4-1 and TRBJ2-5, with 9 bases aligning to TRBD2. With V trimmed by 0 bases and J by 4 bases, 24 bases remained unmatched. This CDR3 is built from 22 residues. Germline V gives CDR1 MGHRA, CDR2 YSYEKL. This CDR3 reads CASSQENPHTGTAGGRRETQYF. The CDR3, as DNA: TGCGCCAGCAGCCAAGAGAATCCTCATACAGGGACGGCGGGGGGGAGGAGAGAGACCCAGTACTTC.

This rearrangement joins TRBV11-3 to TRBJ2-1; 8 bases match TRBD2. Germline-derived CDR1 and CDR2 are SGHNT and YENEEA. Trimming at V came to 5 bases and at J to 0 bases, leaving 6 bases not matched to a gene. CDR3 length: 16 amino acids. The CDR3 sequence: CASSPRLALSYNEQFF. In DNA, the CDR3 is TGTGCCAGCAGCCCCCGACTAGCGCTCTCCTACAATGAGCAGTTCTTC.

The gene calls are TRBV6-5 and TRBJ1-6, with unresolved D. The CDR3 runs to 13 residues. Trimming shortened V by 6 bases and J by 6 bases, and 9 bases separated the two germline ends. Germline CDR1 is MNHEY and CDR2 is SVGAGI. CDR3 sequence (DNA): TGTGCCAGCAGCAACAGATTTAATTCACCCCTCCACTTT. It is translated as CASSNRFNSPLHF.

V and J are TRBV12-2 and TRBJ1-2. TRBV12-2 is tagged as a pseudogene. There are 14 residues in the CDR3. The CDR3: CASRRGILACGYTF. The CDR3 DNA sequence: TGTGCAAGTCGCCGGGGGATACTAGCGTGCGGCTACACCTTC.

V and J are TRBV6-6 and TRBJ1-1; D gene ambiguous. The CDR3 consists of 12 residues. CDR1 and CDR2 from the germline V gene are MNHNY and SVGAGI (reference sequence). V was clipped by 5 bases and J by 5 bases, with 9 bases between them. The CDR3 region is CASSPRRTEAFF. The CDR3 coding sequence is TGTGCCAGCAGTCCCCGTCGGACTGAAGCTTTCTTT.

The V and J genes are TRBV6-1 and TRBJ2-1, with a tentative D call TRBD2 (5 bases). The V gene's germline CDR1 is MNHNS and CDR2 SASEGT. The germline V and J ends were trimmed by 0 bases and 12 bases, with 12 bases remaining between them. The CDR3 length is 13 residues. This CDR3 reads CASSEAPGSGQFF. As DNA, the CDR3 is TGTGCCAGCAGTGAAGCGCCTGGAAGCGGGCAGTTCTTC.

The gene calls are TRBV15 and TRBJ1-2, with D uncertain. The germline gives CDR1 LNHNV, CDR2 YYDKDF (reference sequence). The V end was cut by 5 bases, the J end by 1 base, with 14 bases between. There are 15 residues in the CDR3. This CDR3 reads CATSAGGRLNYGYTF. The DNA for the CDR3 is TGTGCCACCAGCGCCGGAGGTAGGCTTAACTATGGCTACACCTTC.

The chain is built from TRBV4-1 and TRBJ2-1, with TRBD2 identical over 14 bases. V was clipped by 3 bases and J by 7 bases; unmatched bases: 8. This CDR3 comprises 17 residues. Germline V gives CDR1 MGHRA, CDR2 YSYEKL. CDR3 residues: CASSQTTGTSGSNEQFF. The CDR3, as DNA: TGCGCCAGCAGCCAGACGACCGGGACTAGCGGGAGTAATGAGCAGTTCTTC.

The rearrangement links TRBV7-8 to TRBJ2-7; D is unresolved. Trimming left V 2 bases short and J 0 bases short, with 8 bases between. Per germline, CDR1 SGHVS and CDR2 FQNEAQ. The CDR3 has 14 residues. The CDR3 DNA reads TGTGCCAGCAGCTTAAGGGCGGACTCCTACGAGCAGTACGTC. Its translation: CASSLRADSYEQYV.

The chain combines TRBV5-4 with TRBJ2-1, with 8 bases lining up with TRBD2. Germline values: CDR1 SGHNT, CDR2 YYREEE (reference sequence). After removal of 3 bases from V and 7 bases from J, the junction contained 6 bases not matched to a gene. The CDR3 sequence is 14 residues long. CDR3 in DNA: TGTGCCAGCAGCTCAAGCGGGAGTCGTAATGAGCAGTTCTTC. Its translation: CASSSSGSRNEQFF.

V and J are TRBV7-9 and TRBJ1-2; 11 bases are shared with TRBD1. The CDR3 contains 17 residues. Germline V gene sequence: CDR1 SEHNR, CDR2 FQNEAQ (reference sequence). After removal of 3 bases from V and 4 bases from J, the junction contained 10 bases not matched to a gene. CDR3 in amino acids: CASSLPGQGALTYGYTF. Here the CDR3 DNA reads TGTGCCAGCAGCTTGCCAGGACAGGGGGCGCTGACCTATGGCTACACCTTC.

The J gene is TRBJ1-5, the V gene TRBV19, with 9 bases fitting TRBD1. Germline CDR1 reads LNHDA; CDR2 reads SQIVND (reference sequence). The V gene end was trimmed by 6 bases and the J gene end by 4 bases; junction bases not matched to a gene: 7. This CDR3 region has 15 residues. The CDR3 DNA reads TGTGCCAGTAGCCGAACAGGGGGCACGAATCAGCCCCAGCATTTT. Amino acids: CASSRTGGTNQPQHF. The variable domain in full, completed from reference TRBV19 and TRBJ1-5, reads DGGITQSPKYLFRKEGQNVTLSCEQNLNHDAMYWYRQDPGQGLRLIYYSQIVNDFQKGDIAEGYSVSREKKESFPLTVTSAQKNPTAFYLCASSRTGGTNQPQHFGDGTRLSIL.